Described below is a single T cell receptor beta chain sequence and its context. The record originates from a study of blood T cell repertoires in COVID-19. The assay was immunoSEQ multiplex PCR, and TCRdb's table has in-frame clones only and misses some. Here the sample spans around 160,000 clones, approximately 90% being singletons. Exposed participants encountered a COVID-19 case during the 2 weeks preceding study entry. The CDR3 has 14 amino acids. Germline assignment: CDR1 DFQATT and CDR2 SNEGSKA (reference sequence). V was clipped by 3 bases and J by 2 bases, with 13 bases between them. The sequence derives from a woman aged 40-49 years who had been exposed to COVID-19. Input material: PBMCs or T cells enriched from blood (not recorded which). J is TRBJ1-1 and V is TRBV20-1; D may be TRBD1 (5 bases). Here the CDR3 reads CSASRQGSNTEAFF. CDR3 nucleotide sequence: TGCAGTGCTAGTAGGCAGGGAAGTAACACTGAAGCTTTCTTT.